A single T cell receptor beta chain is shown here with its context. Its antigen is not identified. At one end the junction does not follow the germline gene, possibly because of a read error. The data were obtained in a study of shared clonotypes between healthy human individuals. Study at large: Per donor, CD8 memory used one plate, CD8 naive used two, CD4 memory used three and CD4 naive used three.

Positive CCR7 selection of CD45RO-negative cells yielded the naive CD8 cells, and terminally differentiated effector memory CD45RA+ cells were excluded. The V gene's germline CDR1 is SEHNR and CDR2 FQNEAQ (reference sequence). The CDR3 loop spans 14 amino acids. Authors' data handling: Filtering differed for immunoSEQ, which gave only junction sequences without quality scores. Measured with immunoSEQ multiplex PCR; TCRdb has only the in-frame clones, and not every one. The V and J calls and clone size were taken over from that table, and D and trimming were inferred from the DNA. Here the sample spans 450,000 to 700,000 clones, over 95% being singletons. Overall study results and limits: It was observed that 5% to 6% of naive CD4 clonotypes were shared across a few donors.

The receptor was derived from a young woman in good health. Sequencing was performed on naive CD8+ T cells sorted from blood. The rearrangement links TRBV7-9 to TRBJ1-2; D may be TRBD1 (5 bases). CDR3 protein: CASSLAQGYYGHTF. CDR3 nucleotides: TGTGCCAGCAGCTTAGCGCAGGGTTACTATGGCCACACCTTC.